Listed here are 13 T cell receptor beta chains from one sample, sequenced in a study of cytomegalovirus exposure and HLA in healthy donors. It was with 60 Vbeta and 13 Jbeta primers that the PCR ran. Repertoires were generated with immunoSEQ multiplex PCR, while TCRdb's copy carries only in-frame clones and drops some. This sample has roughly 68,000 clones, with about 75% found just once. The sequenced sample consisted of PBMCs. The source is a woman aged 30 to 39 in good health and CMV-seropositive.

This clone was counted once. This chain connects TRBV19 to TRBJ1-5, with 9 bases identical to TRBD1. The germline CDR1 and CDR2 sequences are LNHDA and SQIVND (reference sequence). Trimming removed 7 bases from V and 5 bases from J; junction bases left unmatched: 6. This CDR3 is 14 amino acids long. The CDR3 bases are TGTGCCAGTACTCCTGGACAGGGGCATCAGCCCCAGCATTTT. This translates into CASTPGQGHQPQHF.

V gene TRBV2 combines with J gene TRBJ2-3; 8 positions match TRBD2. The V segment lost 1 base and the J segment 7 bases; nucleotides outside the gene matches: 7. CDR1 and CDR2 (germline): SNHLY, FYNNEI. The CDR3 runs 15 residues. The CDR3 DNA reads as TGTGCCAGCAGTGAAGACACGGGAGGGCCACATACGCAGTATTTT. Its translation is CASSEDTGGPHTQYF.

The CDR3 reads CASSSLAGDTSYEQYF. The DNA of the CDR3 is TGTGCCAGCAGTTCACTAGCGGGAGATACCTCCTACGAGCAGTACTTC. J is TRBJ2-7 and V is TRBV6-5; 11 nucleotides match TRBD2. The CDR3 totals 16 residues. The germline V gene encodes CDR1 MNHEY and CDR2 SVGAGI. Trimming at V came to 4 bases and at J to 0 bases, leaving 5 bases not matched to a gene.

This clone was observed a few times. The chain carries TRBV5-4 and TRBJ1-5; possibly TRBD1 for D (5 bases). Trimming removed 1 base from V and 3 bases from J, with 8 bases in between. CDR1 and CDR2 from the germline V gene are SGHNT and YYREEE (reference sequence). The CDR3 runs 14 residues. Here the CDR3 DNA reads TGTGCCAGCAGCTTGCCGGGGGACAATCAGCCCCAGCATTTT. Amino acid sequence: CASSLPGDNQPQHF. Together with reference TRBV5-4 and TRBJ1-5, the CDR3 gives the full variable domain: ETGVTQSPTHLIKTRGQQVTLRCSSQSGHNTVSWYQQALGQGPQFIFQYYREEENGRGNFPPRFSGLQFPNYSSELNVNALELDDSALYLCASSLPGDNQPQHFGDGTRLSIL.

This clone has just a few counts. Other DNA variants within this sample encode the same CDR3. V and J are TRBV5-1 and TRBJ1-1, with D perhaps matching TRBD1 (5 bases). CDR1 is SGHRS and CDR2 is YFSETQ in the germline V gene. The length of the CDR3 is 14 residues. Between the trimmed V and J ends, which lost 1 base and 3 bases, there was a span of 10 bases. The chain's CDR3 is CASSLTGTHTEAFF. CDR3 DNA: TGCGCCAGCAGCTTGACAGGAACCCACACTGAAGCTTTCTTT.

This chain joins TRBV27 and TRBJ2-7; 9 bases map to TRBD1. The CDR3 is 14 residues long. Losses at the gene ends were 5 bases for V and 6 bases for J; bases not matched to a gene: 8. Per the germline V gene, CDR1 is MNHEY and CDR2 is SMNVEV (reference sequence). CDR3 nucleotide sequence: TGTGCCAGCAGTCGACCCGGGACAGGGTCCGAGCAGTACTTC. The encoded protein is CASSRPGTGSEQYF.

The chain combines TRBV7-2 with TRBJ2-5; D is possibly TRBD1 (6 bases). The ends were cut back, 3 bases at V and 7 bases at J, with 18 bases in the middle. The CDR3 runs to 15 residues. Per germline, CDR1 SGHTA and CDR2 FQGNSA. CDR3 amino acids: CASSLEGTWRRTQYF. In nucleotides, the CDR3 is TGTGCCAGCAGCTTGGAAGGGACATGGAGAAGGACCCAGTACTTC.

The chain has TRBV19 and TRBJ1-5; 9 positions agree with TRBD1. CDR3 length equals 18 residues. Per the germline V gene, CDR1 is LNHDA and CDR2 is SQIVND (reference sequence). V lost 8 bases to trimming and J lost 6 bases; unmatched junction nucleotides: 20. In DNA form, the CDR3 reads TGTGCCAGTGCACAACCGACAGGGGGGAGTGCAAAAGGTCAGCCCCAGCATTTT. As protein: CASAQPTGGSAKGQPQHF.

CDR3 sequence (DNA): TGTGCCAGCAGTGATTCTCCATTGACAGGGTCGAACACTGAAGCTTTCTTT. Protein sequence: CASSDSPLTGSNTEAFF. The chain carries TRBV6-4 and TRBJ1-1, with 7 bases identical to TRBD1. The CDR3 is 17 amino acids. V was pared by 3 bases and J by 1 base, with 11 bases of the junction left unmatched. In germline, CDR1 is MRHNA, CDR2 SNTAGT.

The rearrangement joins TRBV6-5 to TRBJ1-2; D remains unclear. This CDR3 has 11 residues. Germline CDR1 is MNHEY and CDR2 is SVGAGI. Trimming cost V 5 bases and J 10 bases, with 11 bases left between them. The CDR3 here is CASSETRDYTF. CDR3 in DNA: TGTGCCAGCAGTGAGACGAGGGACTACACCTTC.

The rearrangement uses TRBV7-2 and TRBJ2-1; TRBD2 aligns across 8 bases. The germline V gene encodes CDR1 SGHTA and CDR2 FQGNSA. V lost 6 bases to trimming and J lost 3 bases; unmatched junction nucleotides: 7. The CDR3 runs 15 residues. The CDR3 spells CASSPSRGDYNEQFF. The CDR3, as DNA: TGTGCCAGCAGTCCATCGCGGGGGGACTACAATGAGCAGTTCTTC.

The chain links TRBV5-1 to TRBJ2-1; no definite D call. Trimming stripped 0 bases from V and 12 bases from J, with 10 bases between. Germline V CDR1 and CDR2: SGHRS, YFSETQ. CDR3 size: 12 residues. As DNA, the CDR3 is TGCGCCAGCAGCTTGGAAGTCGGTTCGCAGTTCTTC. Translated: CASSLEVGSQFF.

This clone was counted at least ten times. This chain uses TRBV6-5 with TRBJ2-1; unclear D gene. Germline assignment: CDR1 MNHEY and CDR2 SVGAGI. CDR3 length: 14 residues. V was shortened by 2 bases and J by 4 bases, with 9 bases between the two germline ends. The DNA for the CDR3 is TGTGCCAGCAGTTACGGAACAGATTACAATGAGCAGTTCTTC. As protein: CASSYGTDYNEQFF.